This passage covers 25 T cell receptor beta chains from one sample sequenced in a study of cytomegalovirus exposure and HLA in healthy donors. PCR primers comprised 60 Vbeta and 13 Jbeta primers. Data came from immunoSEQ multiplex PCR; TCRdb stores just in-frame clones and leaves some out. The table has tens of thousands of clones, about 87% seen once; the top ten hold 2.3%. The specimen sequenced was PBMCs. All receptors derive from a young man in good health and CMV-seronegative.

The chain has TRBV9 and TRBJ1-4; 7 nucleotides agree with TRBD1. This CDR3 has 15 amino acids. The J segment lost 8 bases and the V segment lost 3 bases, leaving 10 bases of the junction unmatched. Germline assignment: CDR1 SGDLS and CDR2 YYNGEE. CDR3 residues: CASSANTGAEEKLFF. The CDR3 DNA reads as TGTGCCAGCAGCGCCAATACAGGGGCCGAGGAAAAACTGTTTTTT.

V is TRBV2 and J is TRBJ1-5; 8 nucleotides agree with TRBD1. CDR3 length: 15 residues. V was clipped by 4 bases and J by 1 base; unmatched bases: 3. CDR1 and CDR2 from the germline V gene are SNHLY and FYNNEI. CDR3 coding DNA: TGTGCCAGCAGTGGACAGGGGCTGAGCAATCAGCCCCAGCATTTT. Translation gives CASSGQGLSNQPQHF.

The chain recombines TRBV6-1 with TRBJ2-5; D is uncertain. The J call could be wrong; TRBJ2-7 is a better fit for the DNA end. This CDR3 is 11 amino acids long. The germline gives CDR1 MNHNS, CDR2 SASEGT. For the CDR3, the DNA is TGTGCCAGCAGTATGGTATACGAGCAGTACTTC. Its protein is CASSMVYEQYF.

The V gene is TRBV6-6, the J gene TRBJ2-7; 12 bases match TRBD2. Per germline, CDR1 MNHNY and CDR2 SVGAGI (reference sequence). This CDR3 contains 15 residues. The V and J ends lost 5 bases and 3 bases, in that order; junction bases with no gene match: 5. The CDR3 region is CASSTRTSGNYEQYF. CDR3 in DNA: TGTGCCAGCAGTACCCGGACTAGCGGGAACTACGAGCAGTACTTC.

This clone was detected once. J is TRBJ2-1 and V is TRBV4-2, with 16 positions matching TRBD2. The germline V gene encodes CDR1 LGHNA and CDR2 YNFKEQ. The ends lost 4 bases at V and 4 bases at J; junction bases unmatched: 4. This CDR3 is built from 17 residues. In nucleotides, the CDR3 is TGTGCCAGCAGCCCGGGACTAGCGGGAGGGCCTTACAATGAGCAGTTCTTC. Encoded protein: CASSPGLAGGPYNEQFF.

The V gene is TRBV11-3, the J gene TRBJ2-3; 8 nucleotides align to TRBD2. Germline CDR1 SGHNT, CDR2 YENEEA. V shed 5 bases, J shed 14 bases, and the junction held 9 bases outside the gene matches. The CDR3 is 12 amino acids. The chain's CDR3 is CASSTTSGGAYF. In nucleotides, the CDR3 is TGTGCCAGCAGCACCACTAGCGGAGGCGCGTATTTT.

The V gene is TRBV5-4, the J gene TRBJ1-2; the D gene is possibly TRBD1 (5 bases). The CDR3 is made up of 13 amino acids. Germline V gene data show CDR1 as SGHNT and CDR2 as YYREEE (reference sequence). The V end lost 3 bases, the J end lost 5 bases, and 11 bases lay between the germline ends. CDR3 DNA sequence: TGTGCCAGCAGCTCAGGGTCTCAGTATGGCTACACCTTC. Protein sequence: CASSSGSQYGYTF.

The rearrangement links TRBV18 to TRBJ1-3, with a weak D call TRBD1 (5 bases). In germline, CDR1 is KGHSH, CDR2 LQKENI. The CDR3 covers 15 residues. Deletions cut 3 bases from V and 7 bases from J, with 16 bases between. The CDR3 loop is CASSPGSPGPNTIYF. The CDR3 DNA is TGTGCCAGCTCACCCGGTTCCCCAGGGCCCAACACCATATATTTT. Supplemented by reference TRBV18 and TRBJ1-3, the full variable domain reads NAGVMQNPRHLVRRRGQEARLRCSPMKGHSHVYWYRQLPEEGLKFMVYLQKENIIDESGMPKERFSAEFPKEGPSILRIQQVVRGDSAAYFCASSPGSPGPNTIYFGEGSWLTVV.

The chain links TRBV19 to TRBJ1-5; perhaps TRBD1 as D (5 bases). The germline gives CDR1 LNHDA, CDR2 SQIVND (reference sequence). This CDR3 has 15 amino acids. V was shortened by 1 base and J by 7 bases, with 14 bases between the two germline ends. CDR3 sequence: CASSIVGGMAQPQHF. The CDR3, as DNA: TGTGCCAGTAGTATAGTTGGGGGGATGGCACAGCCCCAGCATTTT. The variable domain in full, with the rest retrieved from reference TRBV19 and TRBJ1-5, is DGGITQSPKYLFRKEGQNVTLSCEQNLNHDAMYWYRQDPGQGLRLIYYSQIVNDFQKGDIAEGYSVSREKKESFPLTVTSAQKNPTAFYLCASSIVGGMAQPQHFGDGTRLSIL.

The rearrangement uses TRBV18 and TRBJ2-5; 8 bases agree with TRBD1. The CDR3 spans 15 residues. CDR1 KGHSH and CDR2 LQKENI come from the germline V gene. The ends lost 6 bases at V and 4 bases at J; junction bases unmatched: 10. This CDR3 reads CASSLHRGRGETQYF. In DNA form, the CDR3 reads TGTGCCAGCTCCCTACACAGGGGGAGAGGAGAGACCCAGTACTTC.

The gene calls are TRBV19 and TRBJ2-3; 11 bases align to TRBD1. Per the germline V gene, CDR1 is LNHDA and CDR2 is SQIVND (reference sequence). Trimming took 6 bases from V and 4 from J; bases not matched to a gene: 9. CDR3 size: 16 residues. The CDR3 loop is CASSYLPGQGADTQYF. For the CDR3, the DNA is TGTGCCAGTAGCTACCTTCCGGGACAGGGGGCAGATACGCAGTATTTT.

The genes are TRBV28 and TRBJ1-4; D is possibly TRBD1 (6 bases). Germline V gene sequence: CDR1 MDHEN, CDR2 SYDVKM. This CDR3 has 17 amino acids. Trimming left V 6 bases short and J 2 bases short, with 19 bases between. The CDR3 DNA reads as TGTGCCAGCAGCCAACAGGGATTTGATGGGACTAATGAAAAACTGTTTTTT. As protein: CASSQQGFDGTNEKLFF.

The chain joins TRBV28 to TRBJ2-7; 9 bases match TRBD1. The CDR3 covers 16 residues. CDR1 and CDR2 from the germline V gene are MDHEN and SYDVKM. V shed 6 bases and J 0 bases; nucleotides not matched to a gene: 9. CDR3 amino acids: CASRSRGQGGSYEQYF. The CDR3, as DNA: TGTGCCAGCAGGTCCCGGGGACAGGGTGGCTCCTACGAGCAGTACTTC.

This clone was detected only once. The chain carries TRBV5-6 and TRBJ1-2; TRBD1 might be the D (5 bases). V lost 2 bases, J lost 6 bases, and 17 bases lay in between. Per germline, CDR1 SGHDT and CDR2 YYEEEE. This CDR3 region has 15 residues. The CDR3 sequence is CASSFQGAGGHGYTF. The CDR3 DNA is TGTGCCAGCAGCTTTCAGGGCGCTGGCGGTCATGGCTACACCTTC.

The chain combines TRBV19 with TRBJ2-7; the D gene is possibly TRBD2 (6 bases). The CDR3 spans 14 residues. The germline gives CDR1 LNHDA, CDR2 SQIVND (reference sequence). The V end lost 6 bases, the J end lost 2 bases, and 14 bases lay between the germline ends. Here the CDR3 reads CASSASGGPYEQYF. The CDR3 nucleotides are TGTGCCAGTAGCGCATCCGGGGGTCCCTACGAGCAGTACTTC.

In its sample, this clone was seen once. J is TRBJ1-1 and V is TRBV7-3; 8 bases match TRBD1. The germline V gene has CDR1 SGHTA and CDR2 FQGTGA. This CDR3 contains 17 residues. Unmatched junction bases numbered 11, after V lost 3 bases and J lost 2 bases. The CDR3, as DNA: TGTGCCAGCAGCTTCTTACCCGTACAGGGGGGAAACACTGAAGCTTTCTTT. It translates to CASSFLPVQGGNTEAFF.

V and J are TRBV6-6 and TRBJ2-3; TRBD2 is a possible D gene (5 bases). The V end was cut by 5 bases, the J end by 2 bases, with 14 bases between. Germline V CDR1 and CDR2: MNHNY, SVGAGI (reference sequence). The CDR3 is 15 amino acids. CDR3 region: CASSTLGGHTDTQYF. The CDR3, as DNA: TGTGCCAGCAGTACCCTAGGAGGCCACACAGATACGCAGTATTTT.

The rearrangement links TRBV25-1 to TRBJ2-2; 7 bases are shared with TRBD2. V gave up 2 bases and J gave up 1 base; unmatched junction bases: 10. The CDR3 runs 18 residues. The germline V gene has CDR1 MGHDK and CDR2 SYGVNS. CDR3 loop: CASSENRGVNRNTGELFF. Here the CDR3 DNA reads TGTGCCAGCAGTGAAAACCGGGGGGTTAACAGGAACACCGGGGAGCTGTTTTTT.

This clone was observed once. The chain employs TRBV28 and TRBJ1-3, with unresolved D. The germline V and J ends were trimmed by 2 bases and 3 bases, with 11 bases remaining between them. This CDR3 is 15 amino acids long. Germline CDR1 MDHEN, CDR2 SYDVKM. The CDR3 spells CASSLSPGGGNTIYF. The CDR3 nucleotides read TGTGCCAGCAGTTTAAGCCCCGGCGGTGGAAACACCATATATTTT.

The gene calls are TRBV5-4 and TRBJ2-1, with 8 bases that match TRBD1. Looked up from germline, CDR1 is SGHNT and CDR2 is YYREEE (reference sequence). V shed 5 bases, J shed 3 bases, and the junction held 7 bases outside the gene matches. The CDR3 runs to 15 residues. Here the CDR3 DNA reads TGTGCCAGCAGGGCTGACAGGGGTGACTACAATGAGCAGTTCTTC. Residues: CASRADRGDYNEQFF. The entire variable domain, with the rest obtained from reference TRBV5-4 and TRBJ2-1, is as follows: ETGVTQSPTHLIKTRGQQVTLRCSSQSGHNTVSWYQQALGQGPQFIFQYYREEENGRGNFPPRFSGLQFPNYSSELNVNALELDDSALYLCASRADRGDYNEQFFGPGTRLTVL.

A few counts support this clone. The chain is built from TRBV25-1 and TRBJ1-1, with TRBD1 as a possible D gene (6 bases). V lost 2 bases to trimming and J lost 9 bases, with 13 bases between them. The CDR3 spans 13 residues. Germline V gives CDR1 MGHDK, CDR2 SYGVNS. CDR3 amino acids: CASSEVIRDKAFF. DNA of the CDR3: TGTGCCAGCAGTGAAGTGATCCGGGACAAAGCTTTCTTT.

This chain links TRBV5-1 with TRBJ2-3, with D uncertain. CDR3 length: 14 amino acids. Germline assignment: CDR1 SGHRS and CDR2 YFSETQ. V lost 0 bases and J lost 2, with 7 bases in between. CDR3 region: CASSLAGFTDTQYF. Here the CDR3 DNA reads TGCGCCAGCAGCTTGGCAGGATTCACAGATACGCAGTATTTT.

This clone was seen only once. CDR3 DNA sequence: TGTGCCAGCAGTTCCACAACCCCTGGCGGGAGGAAGAACGAGCAGTACTTC. Translating gives CASSSTTPGGRKNEQYF. This chain uses TRBV28 with TRBJ2-7; TRBD2 agrees at 8 bases. V was clipped by 4 bases and J by 5 bases; unmatched bases: 16. The CDR3 totals 17 residues. Per the germline V gene, CDR1 is MDHEN and CDR2 is SYDVKM.

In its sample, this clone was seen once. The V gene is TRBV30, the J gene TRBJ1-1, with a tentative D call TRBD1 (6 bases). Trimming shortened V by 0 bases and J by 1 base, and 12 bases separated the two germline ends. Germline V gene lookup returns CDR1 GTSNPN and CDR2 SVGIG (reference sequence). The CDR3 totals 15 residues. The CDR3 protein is CAWSVPDSSNTEAFF. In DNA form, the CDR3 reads TGTGCCTGGAGTGTCCCGGACAGTTCGAACACTGAAGCTTTCTTT. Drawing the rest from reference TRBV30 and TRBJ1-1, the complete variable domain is SQTIHQWPATLVQPVGSPLSLECTVEGTSNPNLYWYRQAAGRGLQLLFYSVGIGQISSEVPQNLSASRPQDRQFILSSKKLLLSDSGFYLCAWSVPDSSNTEAFFGQGTRLTVV.

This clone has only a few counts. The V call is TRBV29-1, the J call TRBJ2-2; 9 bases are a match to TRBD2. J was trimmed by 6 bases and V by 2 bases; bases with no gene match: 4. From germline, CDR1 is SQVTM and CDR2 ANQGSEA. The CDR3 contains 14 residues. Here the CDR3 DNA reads TGCAGCGTTGAATCCGCGGGAGGGGCCGGGGAGCTGTTTTTT. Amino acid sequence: CSVESAGGAGELFF.